One sample yielded the 28 T cell receptor beta chains listed below, sequenced in a study of blood T cell repertoires in COVID-19. Generated by immunoSEQ multiplex PCR, the TCRdb table keeps only in-frame clones and is missing some. Among approximately 170,000 clones listed, 80% to 90% were seen once. What was sequenced was peripheral blood. These receptors came from a man aged 50-59 years with active or convalescent COVID-19.

V and J are TRBV24-1 and TRBJ2-7, with 7 bases lining up with TRBD2. The CDR3 loop spans 14 amino acids. Germline CDR1 and CDR2: KGHDR and SFDVKD. J gave up 6 bases and V 3 bases, and 7 bases lay outside the gene matches. Written as DNA, the CDR3 is TGTGCCACCAGTGATCCGACCTCGGGAGGCGAGCAGTACTTC. It is translated as CATSDPTSGGEQYF.

The chain joins TRBV24-1 to TRBJ2-2, with 7 bases aligning to TRBD1. After removal of 7 bases from V and 1 base from J, the junction contained 8 bases not matched to a gene. CDR3 length: 16 amino acids. Germline V gene data show CDR1 as KGHDR and CDR2 as SFDVKD. Here the CDR3 reads CATSTAWTGNTGELFF. For the CDR3, the DNA is TGTGCCACCAGCACGGCCTGGACAGGGAACACCGGGGAGCTGTTTTTT.

The rearrangement uses TRBV15 and TRBJ2-1, with D possibly being TRBD1 (6 bases). V lost 2 bases and J lost 0, with 17 bases in between. Germline CDR1 LNHNV, CDR2 YYDKDF (reference sequence). The CDR3 runs to 18 residues. In nucleotides, the CDR3 is TGTGCCACCAGCAGACTACTACTAGGACAGAGCTCCTACAATGAGCAGTTCTTC. Amino acids: CATSRLLLGQSSYNEQFF.

About this clone: Other nucleotide sequences in the sample specify the same CDR3. The chain employs TRBV6-5 and TRBJ2-5, with D uncertain. Germline CDR1 is MNHEY and CDR2 is SVGAGI. CDR3 size: 13 residues. Trimming stripped 0 bases from V and 4 bases from J, with 6 bases between. The CDR3 here is CASSYSTGETQYF. DNA of the CDR3: TGTGCCAGCAGTTACTCGACGGGAGAGACCCAGTACTTC.

The chain couples TRBV9 to TRBJ2-2; the match to TRBD2 covers 7 bases. Trimming cost V 3 bases and J 4 bases; bases outside gene matches: 6. Germline loops: CDR1 SGDLS, CDR2 YYNGEE. The CDR3 extends over 15 amino acids. CDR3: CASSAGGTSTGELFF. CDR3 bases: TGTGCCAGCAGCGCGGGGGGAACGAGCACCGGGGAGCTGTTTTTT.

This clone appeared a single time. V is TRBV4-3 and J is TRBJ2-1; D ambiguous. The V and J ends lost 0 bases and 3 bases respectively, with 12 bases between them. Germline V lookup: CDR1 LGHNA, CDR2 YSLEER. The CDR3 runs to 16 residues. The CDR3 loop reads CASSQDPAQLYNEQFF. In DNA form, the CDR3 reads TGCGCCAGCAGCCAAGATCCTGCACAGCTCTACAATGAGCAGTTCTTC.

The genes are TRBV5-4 and TRBJ2-1; possibly TRBD1 for D (6 bases). V lost 0 bases and J lost 2, with 9 bases in between. This CDR3 spans 15 amino acids. Per germline, CDR1 SGHNT and CDR2 YYREEE (reference sequence). The CDR3 region has the DNA TGTGCCAGCAGCTTGGCACAGGGTCCCTACAATGAGCAGTTCTTC. Translated, it gives CASSLAQGPYNEQFF.

The rearrangement joins TRBV30 to TRBJ1-1; 7 nucleotides match TRBD1. The junction had 5 bases not matched to a gene; V was cut back by 0 bases and J by 4 bases. Germline V CDR1 and CDR2: GTSNPN, SVGIG (reference sequence). The CDR3 sequence is 14 residues long. The CDR3 region has the DNA TGTGCCTGGAGTGTAGGGCCAGGGGGCACTGAAGCTTTCTTT. Translating gives CAWSVGPGGTEAFF.

The V call is TRBV28, the J call TRBJ1-2; D is unresolved. CDR1 is MDHEN and CDR2 is SYDVKM in the germline V gene. V shed 4 bases and J shed 2 bases, with 14 bases lying between them. The CDR3 length is 15 residues. Here the CDR3 DNA reads TGTGCCAGCAGTTCGAGTGATCCGATAAACTATGGCTACACCTTC. This translates into CASSSSDPINYGYTF.

The chain couples TRBV7-2 to TRBJ1-2, with 8 bases matching TRBD1. The CDR3 has 13 amino acids. Trimming removed 4 bases from V and 4 bases from J; junction bases left unmatched: 2. Germline assignment: CDR1 SGHTA and CDR2 FQGNSA. The CDR3 coding sequence is TGTGCCAGCAGCTCTGGACAGGGCTATGGCTACACCTTC. It is translated as CASSSGQGYGYTF.

The V call is TRBV29-1, the J call TRBJ2-6, with 11 bases identical to TRBD1. In germline, CDR1 is SQVTM, CDR2 ANQGSEA. V gave up 7 bases and J gave up 0 bases; unmatched junction bases: 2. This CDR3 is 15 amino acids long. The CDR3 reads CSAGTGGSGANVLTF. DNA of the CDR3: TGCAGCGCGGGGACAGGGGGCTCTGGGGCCAACGTCCTGACTTTC. The entire variable domain, with the rest obtained from reference TRBV29-1 and TRBJ2-6, is as follows: SAVISQKPSRDICQRGTSLTIQCQVDSQVTMMFWYRQQPGQSLTLIATANQGSEATYESGFVIDKFPISRPNLTFSTLTVSNMSPEDSSIYLCSAGTGGSGANVLTFGAGSRLTVL.

V gene TRBV7-3 combines with J gene TRBJ2-1; the match to TRBD2 covers 8 bases. The V and J ends lost 5 bases and 2 bases, in that order; junction bases with no gene match: 2. Germline V gene data show CDR1 as SGHTA and CDR2 as FQGTGA. The CDR3 is 14 residues long. CDR3 sequence reads: CASSKGLAYNEQFF. Here the CDR3 DNA reads TGTGCCAGCAGCAAGGGACTAGCCTACAATGAGCAGTTCTTC.

CDR3 sequence: CASSDHGVTIYF. The CDR3 coding sequence is TGTGCCAGCAGTGATCACGGTGTCACCATATATTTT. V and J are TRBV6-4 and TRBJ1-3; D gene ambiguous. The V gene's germline CDR1 is MRHNA and CDR2 SNTAGT. Trimming shortened V by 3 bases and J by 9 bases, and 9 bases separated the two germline ends. CDR3 size: 12 residues.

This clone was seen only a few times. This sequence joins TRBV27 and TRBJ2-1, with 9 positions matching TRBD2. The germline CDR1 and CDR2 sequences are MNHEY and SMNVEV (reference sequence). The CDR3 has 14 residues. After removal of 4 bases from V and 15 bases from J, the junction contained 13 bases not matched to a gene. CDR3 coding DNA: TGTGCCAGCAGTTCCCCGTCACCCGGGACTAGCAGGTTCTTC. Translating it yields CASSSPSPGTSRFF.

This rearrangement joins TRBV12-5 to TRBJ2-2; possibly TRBD1 for D (5 bases). Between the trimmed V and J ends, which lost 0 bases and 5 bases, there was a span of 16 bases. Germline V CDR1 and CDR2: LGHNT, FRNRAP. CDR3 length: 17 amino acids. The CDR3 is CASGLVHAGLGTGELFF. Here the CDR3 DNA reads TGTGCTAGTGGTTTGGTACATGCAGGGCTAGGGACCGGGGAGCTGTTTTTT.

The chain couples TRBV7-9 to TRBJ2-1; 7 bases fit TRBD1. CDR1 is SEHNR and CDR2 is FQNEAQ in the germline V gene (reference sequence). J was trimmed by 7 bases and V by 4 bases; bases with no gene match: 13. This CDR3 region has 16 residues. CDR3 DNA sequence: TGTGCCAGCAGCTCCGGACGACAGGGAGTCTGGAATGAGCAGTTCTTC. This gives the protein CASSSGRQGVWNEQFF.

This clone was observed a handful of times. The V gene is TRBV28, the J gene TRBJ1-1; tentatively, D is TRBD1 (6 bases). The CDR3 is 13 amino acids. The germline CDR1 and CDR2 sequences are MDHEN and SYDVKM. Trimming took off 3 bases at V and 4 bases at J, with 9 bases between the two ends. The CDR3 DNA sequence: TGTGCCAGCAGTTTGTCAGGGGCCACTGAAGCTTTCTTT. Protein: CASSLSGATEAFF.

The chain combines TRBV4-1 with TRBJ1-5, with a tentative D call TRBD1 (6 bases). Germline CDR1 is MGHRA and CDR2 is YSYEKL. Between the trimmed V and J ends, which lost 0 bases and 0 bases, there was a span of 9 bases. The CDR3 is made up of 16 amino acids. The CDR3 spells CASSQDSRGSNQPQHF. Here the CDR3 DNA reads TGCGCCAGCAGCCAAGATTCCAGGGGTAGCAATCAGCCCCAGCATTTT.

The chain joins TRBV2 to TRBJ1-2; no definite D call. The CDR3 sequence is 12 residues long. Trimming cost V 6 bases and J 6 bases, with 11 bases left between them. CDR1 and CDR2 (germline): SNHLY, FYNNEI. The CDR3 spells CASRAFADGYTF. The CDR3 DNA is TGTGCCAGCAGGGCCTTTGCGGATGGCTACACCTTC.

J is TRBJ2-2 and V is TRBV4-2; 8 bases are shared with TRBD2. This CDR3 region has 16 residues. V was pared by 0 bases and J by 6 bases, with 6 bases of the junction left unmatched. Germline V lookup: CDR1 LGHNA, CDR2 YNFKEQ. CDR3 nucleotides: TGTGCCAGCAGCCAAGAGGCAGGACTAGCCTCCGGGGAGCTGTTTTTT. Its translation is CASSQEAGLASGELFF.

This clone was recorded a few times. V and J are TRBV2 and TRBJ2-7, with 8 bases that match TRBD2. Germline CDR1 SNHLY, CDR2 FYNNEI. Losses at the gene ends were 11 bases for V and 2 bases for J; bases not matched to a gene: 8. CDR3 size: 13 residues. The CDR3 region is CAGFDGRAYEQYF. The CDR3 coding sequence is TGTGCCGGGTTTGACGGGAGGGCCTACGAGCAGTACTTC. The full variable domain, its missing parts supplied by reference TRBV2 and TRBJ2-7, is EPEVTQTPSHQVTQMGQEVILRCVPISNHLYFYWYRQILGQKVEFLVSFYNNEISEKSEIFDDQFSVERPDGSNFTLKIRSTKLEDSAMYFCAGFDGRAYEQYFGPGTRLTVT.

V usage is TRBV5-6 and J usage is TRBJ2-7, with 9 bases matching TRBD2. V was pared by 1 base and J by 2 bases, with 7 bases of the junction left unmatched. The germline gives CDR1 SGHDT, CDR2 YYEEEE. CDR3 length: 16 residues. The CDR3 region has the DNA TGTGCCAGCAGCTTGTATCCTAGCGGGACCACCTACGAGCAGTACTTC. Its translation: CASSLYPSGTTYEQYF.

J is TRBJ2-1 and V is TRBV9; no clear D gene. The CDR3 is 13 residues long. CDR1 and CDR2 (germline): SGDLS, YYNGEE. Trimming took 0 bases from V and 8 from J, leaving 9 bases between them. This CDR3 reads CASSVALRDEQFF. The DNA of the CDR3 is TGTGCCAGCAGCGTAGCCCTCCGGGATGAGCAGTTCTTC.

The V and J genes are TRBV21-1 and TRBJ1-1; the table gives TRBD1 as D, unverified against the DNA. TRBV21-1 is a pseudogene segment. The CDR3 spans 14 residues. The CDR3 bases are TGTGCCGGGACAGGGGGCCCCGGGGGTAGTGTAGCTTTCTTT. This encodes CAGTGGPGGSVAFF.

The J gene is TRBJ2-5, the V gene TRBV19; possibly TRBD1 for D (6 bases). Germline CDR1 and CDR2: LNHDA and SQIVND (reference sequence). V was cut by 5 bases and J by 5 bases, with 12 bases left in between. This CDR3 contains 13 residues. CDR3 coding DNA: TGTGCCAGTAGTGCACAGGGTACGGAGACCCAGTACTTC. Its protein is CASSAQGTETQYF.

J is TRBJ1-3 and V is TRBV7-2, with a possible D match to TRBD1 (5 bases). The V and J ends lost 4 bases and 4 bases respectively, with 8 bases between them. Germline CDR1 SGHTA, CDR2 FQGNSA. The length of the CDR3 is 13 residues. As DNA, the CDR3 is TGTGCCAGCAGCTCCCGACAGGGAAACACCATATATTTT. Amino acids: CASSSRQGNTIYF.

The CDR3 DNA is TGTGCCAGCAGTGAACCCGACAGTCCCCAAGGTTTCTTT. This translates into CASSEPDSPQGFF. V and J are TRBV6-1 and TRBJ1-1; a weak D match, TRBD1 (5 bases). V was cut by 2 bases and J by 13 bases, with 17 bases left in between. The CDR3 is made up of 13 amino acids. The V gene's germline CDR1 is MNHNS and CDR2 SASEGT.

The chain carries TRBV19 and TRBJ2-2; D is uncertain. The CDR3 covers 12 residues. CDR1 and CDR2 (germline): LNHDA, SQIVND (reference sequence). Trimming removed 3 bases at V and 6 bases at J, with 5 bases between. The CDR3 loop reads CASSIVAGELFF. The CDR3 coding sequence is TGTGCCAGTAGTATTGTCGCCGGGGAGCTGTTTTTT.